A single sample is the source of the 30 T cell receptor beta chains below, sequenced in a study of blood T cell repertoires in COVID-19. Assay used: immunoSEQ multiplex PCR; TCRdb lists only in-frame clones, some missing. The profile shows roughly 260,000 clones, over 80% of them singletons. Sequencing used PBMCs or T cells enriched from blood (not recorded which). These receptors all come from a human donor in a cohort exposed to, infected with or recovered from COVID-19 (not recorded which). The donor label of this sample is uncertain.

The CDR3 region has the DNA TGTGCCAGCAGCCAAGTAACCCTTACAGGGGGCCAAAACACCATATATTTT. Translation: CASSQVTLTGGQNTIYF. The chain uses TRBV4-2 and TRBJ1-3; 9 positions match TRBD1. V shed 1 base, J shed 6 bases, and the junction held 10 bases outside the gene matches. Germline V gene data show CDR1 as LGHNA and CDR2 as YNFKEQ. This CDR3 contains 17 residues.

V gene TRBV4-1 combines with J gene TRBJ1-5, with 9 positions matching TRBD1. V trimming: 0 bases; J trimming: 6 bases; junction bases outside the gene matches: 6. Germline CDR1 reads MGHRA; CDR2 reads YSYEKL. The CDR3 length is 16 residues. CDR3 sequence reads: CASSQDLDRGIQPQHF. The DNA of the CDR3 is TGCGCCAGCAGCCAAGATCTGGACAGGGGAATTCAGCCCCAGCATTTT.

This rearrangement joins TRBV5-4 to TRBJ1-1; D unresolved. Germline CDR1 and CDR2: SGHNT and YYREEE (reference sequence). There are 14 residues in the CDR3. V was shortened by 3 bases and J by 1 base, with 10 bases between the two germline ends. The CDR3 DNA follows: TGTGCCAGCAGCTCGGAGAGGGCGAACACTGAAGCTTTCTTT. This encodes CASSSERANTEAFF.

This clone was picked up one time. The chain uses TRBV7-3 and TRBJ2-5; 7 bases map to TRBD2. CDR1 is SGHTA and CDR2 is FQGTGA in the germline V gene. After removal of 3 bases from V and 4 bases from J, the junction contained 8 bases not matched to a gene. The CDR3 totals 15 residues. The CDR3 sequence: CASSLGLAVGETQYF. The CDR3 DNA sequence: TGTGCCAGCAGCTTGGGCCTAGCGGTGGGAGAGACCCAGTACTTC. The full variable domain, with the rest looked up from reference TRBV7-3 and TRBJ2-5, is GAGVSQTPSNKVTEKGKYVELRCDPISGHTALYWYRQSLGQGPEFLIYFQGTGAADDSGLPNDRFFAVRPEGSVSTLKIQRTERGDSAVYLCASSLGLAVGETQYFGPGTRLLVL.

The chain carries TRBV19 and TRBJ2-3; possible D gene TRBD2, 6 bases. With 3 bases removed from V and 0 bases from J, the gap between germline ends came to 13 bases. CDR1 is LNHDA, CDR2 SQIVND, per germline (reference sequence). The CDR3 runs to 16 residues. The CDR3 spells CASSIIAAGSTDTQYF. CDR3 bases: TGTGCCAGTAGTATCATAGCGGCGGGTAGCACAGATACGCAGTATTTT.

In this sample, this clone turned up a few times. The CDR3 coding sequence is TGCGCCAGCAGTGAGAGGGGAGGGCGGTGGACCGTGACCCTCCACTTT. Translated, it gives CASSERGGRWTVTLHF. The chain recombines TRBV10-1 with TRBJ1-6; D might be TRBD1 (5 bases). CDR1 is WNHNN, CDR2 SYGVQD, per germline (reference sequence). The CDR3 spans 16 residues. V gave up 2 bases and J gave up 14 bases, with 22 bases separating them.

This sequence joins TRBV4-1 and TRBJ1-5; D not resolved. The CDR3 is 15 amino acids. V was clipped by 0 bases and J by 2 bases, with 8 bases between them. The germline CDR1 and CDR2 sequences are MGHRA and YSYEKL. The CDR3 DNA reads as TGCGCCAGCAGCCAAGACGGTCGGGGCAATCAGCCCCAGCATTTT. Its protein is CASSQDGRGNQPQHF.

This chain connects TRBV24-1 to TRBJ1-3; unclear D gene. The germline CDR1 and CDR2 sequences are KGHDR and SFDVKD. V lost 9 bases and J lost 0, with 5 bases in between. CDR3 length equals 12 residues. CDR3 coding DNA: TGTGCCACCCGAGACTCTGGAAACACCATATATTTT. It codes for CATRDSGNTIYF.

The chain links TRBV3-1 (or the pseudogene TRBV3-2) to TRBJ2-1; maybe TRBD1 (6 bases). Per germline, CDR1 LGHDT and CDR2 YNNKEL (reference sequence). The ends were cut back, 3 bases at V and 9 bases at J, with 9 bases in the middle. CDR3 length equals 12 residues. The CDR3 loop is CASSQTGVEQFF. Written as DNA, the CDR3 is TGTGCCAGCAGCCAGACAGGAGTTGAGCAGTTCTTC.

The V and J genes are TRBV6-5 and TRBJ1-2, with a possible D match to TRBD1 (6 bases). Germline assignment: CDR1 MNHEY and CDR2 SVGAGI. Trimming took 5 bases from V and 3 from J, leaving 13 bases between them. The CDR3 runs 14 residues. Here the CDR3 DNA reads TGTGCCAGCAGTCCTACAGGGTGGGACTATGGCTACACCTTC. Translated: CASSPTGWDYGYTF.

This clone has only one observation. This chain joins TRBV9 and TRBJ1-2; no clear D gene. The germline CDR1 and CDR2 sequences are SGDLS and YYNGEE. The V end was cut by 4 bases, the J end by 4 bases, with 8 bases between. The CDR3 runs 12 residues. CDR3 DNA sequence: TGTGCCAGCAGCCCATACAGCTATGGCTACACCTTC. Its protein product is CASSPYSYGYTF. Supplemented by reference TRBV9 and TRBJ1-2, the full variable domain reads DSGVTQTPKHLITATGQRVTLRCSPRSGDLSVYWYQQSLDQGLQFLIQYYNGEERAKGNILERFSAQQFPDLHSELNLSSLELGDSALYFCASSPYSYGYTFGSGTRLTVV.

The chain uses TRBV2 and TRBJ1-2; 8 positions match TRBD1. CDR3 length equals 13 residues. The trim removed 6 bases at V and 5 bases at J, leaving 5 bases unmatched. Germline-derived CDR1 and CDR2 are SNHLY and FYNNEI. The CDR3 DNA follows: TGTGCCAGCAGCGGACAGGGCGGTTATGGCTACACCTTC. Translated: CASSGQGGYGYTF.

The genes are TRBV7-3 and TRBJ1-5; perhaps TRBD1 as D (6 bases). CDR3 length: 16 residues. V lost 2 bases to trimming and J lost 2 bases, with 13 bases between them. Germline values: CDR1 SGHTA, CDR2 FQGTGA. DNA of the CDR3: TGTGCCAGCAGCTTAGGGGGGGCCTTAGGCAATCAGCCCCAGCATTTT. This encodes CASSLGGALGNQPQHF. Supplemented by reference TRBV7-3 and TRBJ1-5, the full variable domain reads GAGVSQTPSNKVTEKGKYVELRCDPISGHTALYWYRQSLGQGPEFLIYFQGTGAADDSGLPNDRFFAVRPEGSVSTLKIQRTERGDSAVYLCASSLGGALGNQPQHFGDGTRLSIL.

The chain uses TRBV29-1 and TRBJ1-1, with 8 bases matching TRBD1. This CDR3 contains 12 residues. CDR1 SQVTM and CDR2 ANQGSEA come from the germline V gene. V lost 4 bases and J lost 8; bases outside the gene matches: 6. This chain's CDR3 is CSVAGQGSEAFF. The CDR3 region has the DNA TGCAGCGTTGCTGGACAGGGAAGCGAAGCTTTCTTT.

About this clone itself: The sample has other DNA sequences that encode this CDR3 too. V usage is TRBV5-1 and J usage is TRBJ2-3; the match to TRBD2 covers 12 bases. The CDR3 sequence is 14 residues long. Trimming removed 4 bases from V and 6 bases from J; junction bases left unmatched: 3. The germline V gene encodes CDR1 SGHRS and CDR2 YFSETQ. The DNA for the CDR3 is TGCGCCAGCAGCCCAGGGACTAGCGGGGATACGCAGTATTTT. It is translated as CASSPGTSGDTQYF.

This chain links TRBV7-6 with TRBJ1-1; D perhaps matches TRBD1 (5 bases). The CDR3 contains 15 residues. Germline-derived CDR1 and CDR2 are SGHVS and FNYEAQ. V shed 5 bases and J shed 3 bases, with 16 bases lying between them. The CDR3 DNA sequence: TGTGCCAGCAGCAGCATCGGGAGGGGAGACACTGAAGCTTTCTTT. This translates into CASSSIGRGDTEAFF.

On this clone: Within the sample, other DNA sequences also encode this same CDR3. The genes are TRBV11-2 and TRBJ2-7; 8 positions agree with TRBD1. J lost 3 bases, V lost 1 base, and 2 bases had no gene match. Germline CDR1 reads SGHAT; CDR2 reads FQNNGV. The CDR3 has 14 residues. The CDR3 spells CASSLGQGRYEQYF. The CDR3 DNA is TGTGCCAGCAGCTTAGGACAGGGGCGCTACGAGCAGTACTTC.

This chain connects TRBV10-3 to TRBJ2-3; possibly TRBD1 for D (6 bases). Germline V gene data show CDR1 as ENHRY and CDR2 as SYGVKD. This CDR3 is 17 amino acids long. Trimming cost V 4 bases and J 2 bases, with 19 bases left between them. CDR3 sequence: CAISGDRTFWSTDTQYF. The CDR3 DNA is TGTGCCATCAGTGGAGACAGGACTTTCTGGTCCACAGATACGCAGTATTTT.

The V and J genes are TRBV5-1 and TRBJ2-7; perhaps TRBD2 as D (7 bases). Trimming shortened V by 0 bases and J by 6 bases, and 13 bases separated the two germline ends. This CDR3 spans 14 amino acids. CDR1 and CDR2 from the germline V gene are SGHRS and YFSETQ. The CDR3 spells CASSLAAGEGEQYF. CDR3 DNA sequence: TGCGCCAGCAGCTTGGCGGCAGGGGAGGGCGAGCAGTACTTC. The variable domain in full, with the rest retrieved from reference TRBV5-1 and TRBJ2-7, is KAGVTQTPRYLIKTRGQQVTLSCSPISGHRSVSWYQQTPGQGLQFLFEYFSETQRNKGNFPGRFSGRQFSNSRSEMNVSTLELGDSALYLCASSLAAGEGEQYFGPGTRLTVT.

The V call is TRBV6-5, the J call TRBJ1-1; 8 bases line up with TRBD1. Germline trimming cut 2 bases from V and 12 bases from J; bases unmatched to any gene: 8. Per the germline V gene, CDR1 is MNHEY and CDR2 is SVGAGI. This CDR3 spans 13 amino acids. The CDR3 coding sequence is TGTGCCAGCAGTTACAACCCCGGACAGGGTTCTTTCTTT. It translates to CASSYNPGQGSFF.

The genes are TRBV5-4 and TRBJ2-3; D is ambiguous. The CDR3 is 14 amino acids. From germline, CDR1 is SGHNT and CDR2 YYREEE (reference sequence). Trimming pared 3 bases from V and 1 base from J, leaving 9 bases between. DNA of the CDR3: TGTGCCAGCAGCTCCCCCGCGGGCACAGATACGCAGTATTTT. Residues: CASSSPAGTDTQYF.

The rearrangement uses TRBV4-1 and TRBJ1-3; D call uncertain. The CDR3 contains 18 residues. V lost 1 base and J lost 3, with 19 bases in between. The germline CDR1 and CDR2 sequences are MGHRA and YSYEKL. CDR3 sequence reads: CASSQGGATGGVGNTIYF. The DNA of the CDR3 is TGCGCCAGCAGCCAAGGGGGTGCCACGGGCGGGGTTGGAAACACCATATATTTT.

V gene TRBV5-1 combines with J gene TRBJ1-1; 9 nucleotides agree with TRBD1. CDR1 and CDR2 (germline): SGHRS, YFSETQ. Germline trimming cut 3 bases from V and 7 bases from J; bases unmatched to any gene: 7. The CDR3 has 14 residues. The CDR3 here is CASSSTGGAFEAFF. The CDR3 region has the DNA TGCGCCAGCAGCTCCACAGGGGGCGCGTTTGAAGCTTTCTTT. The entire variable domain, with the rest obtained from reference TRBV5-1 and TRBJ1-1, is as follows: KAGVTQTPRYLIKTRGQQVTLSCSPISGHRSVSWYQQTPGQGLQFLFEYFSETQRNKGNFPGRFSGRQFSNSRSEMNVSTLELGDSALYLCASSSTGGAFEAFFGQGTRLTVV.

The CDR3 loop is CASSSKLAGGINEQYF. Written as DNA, the CDR3 is TGTGCCAGCAGCTCCAAACTAGCGGGGGGGATAAACGAGCAGTACTTC. The V and J genes are TRBV7-8 and TRBJ2-7, with 13 nucleotides matching TRBD2. This CDR3 spans 16 amino acids. Germline loops: CDR1 SGHVS, CDR2 FQNEAQ. Trimming took 4 bases from V and 5 from J; bases not matched to a gene: 8.

In its sample, this clone was seen once. The same CDR3 can be traced to other DNA sequences in this sample. The rearrangement joins TRBV12-3 or TRBV12-4 to TRBJ2-5; the D is unclear. V was trimmed by 6 bases and J by 2 bases, leaving 4 bases between them. The CDR3 totals 11 residues. The CDR3 spells CASRLQETQYF. The CDR3 DNA sequence: TGTGCCAGCAGACTGCAAGAGACCCAGTACTTC.

The chain joins TRBV11-3 to TRBJ2-3, with TRBD1 matching 7 bases. CDR3 length equals 13 residues. The germline V gene has CDR1 SGHNT and CDR2 YENEEA. V trimming: 3 bases; J trimming: 5 bases; junction bases outside the gene matches: 2. The CDR3 here is CASSFQGEDTQYF. CDR3 DNA sequence: TGTGCCAGCAGCTTCCAGGGGGAAGATACGCAGTATTTT.

The chain employs TRBV9 and TRBJ2-7; 7 nucleotides line up with TRBD1. Germline V lookup: CDR1 SGDLS, CDR2 YYNGEE. V dropped 0 bases and J dropped 6; count of bases not matched to a gene: 3. The CDR3 has 13 residues. The CDR3 nucleotides are TGTGCCAGCAGCGTAGAACAGGGGACCGAGCAGTACTTC. Translation: CASSVEQGTEQYF.

The V and J genes are TRBV6-5 and TRBJ2-7; TRBD2 might be the D (6 bases). The V gene's germline CDR1 is MNHEY and CDR2 SVGAGI. The CDR3 is 11 amino acids. Between the trimmed V and J ends, which lost 3 bases and 11 bases, there was a span of 11 bases. The CDR3 loop is CASSYPGDEYF. The CDR3 DNA follows: TGTGCCAGCAGTTATCCGGGGGACGAGTACTTC.

The chain employs TRBV27 and TRBJ2-7, with 8 bases identical to TRBD2. The V gene's germline CDR1 is MNHEY and CDR2 SMNVEV (reference sequence). The CDR3 has 18 residues. The V and J ends lost 0 bases and 5 bases, in that order; junction bases with no gene match: 15. The CDR3 region is CASSLSRGPGGKPHEQYF. CDR3 coding DNA: TGTGCCAGCAGTTTATCGAGGGGCCCGGGAGGGAAACCCCACGAGCAGTACTTC.

This rearrangement joins TRBV6-5 to TRBJ1-1; TRBD1 might be the D (6 bases). The CDR3 is made up of 13 amino acids. With 6 bases removed from V and 6 bases from J, the gap between germline ends came to 14 bases. The germline V gene encodes CDR1 MNHEY and CDR2 SVGAGI. The CDR3 loop is CASSSREGAEAFF. Written as DNA, the CDR3 is TGTGCCAGCAGCTCCAGGGAGGGGGCTGAAGCTTTCTTT.